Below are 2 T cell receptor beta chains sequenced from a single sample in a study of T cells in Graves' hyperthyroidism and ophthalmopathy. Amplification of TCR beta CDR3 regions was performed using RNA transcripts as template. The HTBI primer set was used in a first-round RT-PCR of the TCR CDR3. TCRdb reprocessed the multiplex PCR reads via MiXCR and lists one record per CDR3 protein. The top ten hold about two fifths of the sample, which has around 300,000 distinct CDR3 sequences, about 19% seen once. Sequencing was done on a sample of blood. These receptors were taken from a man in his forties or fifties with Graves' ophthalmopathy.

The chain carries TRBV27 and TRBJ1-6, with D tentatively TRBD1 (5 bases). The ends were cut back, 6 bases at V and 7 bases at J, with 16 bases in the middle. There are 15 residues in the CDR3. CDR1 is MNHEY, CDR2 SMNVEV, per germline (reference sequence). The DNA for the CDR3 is TGTGCCAGCAGCCCCCGTTCAGGGACGAATTCACCCCTCCACTTT. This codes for CASSPRSGTNSPLHF.

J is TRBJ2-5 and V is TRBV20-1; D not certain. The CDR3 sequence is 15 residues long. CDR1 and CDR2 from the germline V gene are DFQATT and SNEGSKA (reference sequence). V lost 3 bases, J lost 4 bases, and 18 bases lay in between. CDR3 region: CSARVQALRLETQYF. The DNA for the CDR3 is TGCAGTGCTAGGGTCCAGGCGCTACGTTTAGAGACCCAGTACTTC.